A selection of T cell receptor beta chains follows, all from one sample in a study of CD4+ T cells in melanoma. Generated by immunoSEQ multiplex PCR, the TCRdb table keeps only in-frame clones and is missing some. The sample carries about 110,000 clones, about nine tenths recorded once. The specimen was peripheral blood. The source is a human donor with melanoma. Both conserved end residues are part of each CDR3. A D gene is named only where the DNA matches it firmly. Clone size is not always given. Where it is, it says once, few, many or a class for expanded clones.

TRBV4-2	-	once	TRBJ1-1	CASSQDLRRGPNTEAFF	TGTGCCAGCAGCCAAGATCTAAGACGGGGGCCCAACACTGAAGCTTTCTTT
TRBV7-2	-	-	TRBJ1-1	CASSTRTGTEAFF	TGTGCCAGCAGCACACGGACTGGCACTGAAGCTTTCTTT
TRBV5-4	-	-	TRBJ2-7	CASSLGGRDEQYF	TGTGCCAGCAGCTTGGGAGGCAGGGACGAGCAGTACTTC
TRBV28	TRBD1	-	TRBJ2-3	CASKLYRGQSTDTQYF	TGTGCCAGCAAACTTTACAGGGGGCAGAGCACAGATACGCAGTATTTT
TRBV11-2	-	once	TRBJ1-3	CASSLSGNTIYF	TGTGCCAGCAGCTTGTCTGGAAACACCATATATTTT
TRBV29-1	-	-	TRBJ2-5	CSVEGTNQETQYF	TGCAGCGTTGAGGGCACCAACCAAGAGACCCAGTACTTC
TRBV6-4	TRBD1	once	TRBJ2-7	CASRGQGKRSYEQYF	TGTGCCAGCAGAGGACAGGGGAAAAGGTCCTACGAGCAGTACTTC
TRBV11-3	-	-	TRBJ2-7	CASSPGTNEQYF	TGTGCCAGCAGCCCCGGGACCAACGAGCAGTACTTC
TRBV11-3	-	-	TRBJ1-1	CASSLDLNTEAFF	TGTGCCAGCAGCTTAGACTTGAACACTGAAGCTTTCTTT
TRBV2	-	-	TRBJ1-2	CASSESQGGGHGYTF	TGTGCCAGCAGTGAATCACAGGGAGGAGGTCATGGCTACACCTTC
TRBV25-1	TRBD1	-	TRBJ2-7	CASRGTGPPYEQYF	TGTGCCAGCAGAGGGACAGGGCCACCCTACGAGCAGTACTTC
TRBV7-8	-	-	TRBJ1-1	CASSPLGREAFF	TGTGCCAGCAGCCCATTGGGTAGGGAAGCTTTCTTT
TRBV5-1	-	-	TRBJ2-7	CASSFPGGEYEQYF	TGCGCCAGCAGCTTCCCAGGGGGGGAGTACGAGCAGTACTTC
TRBV7-2	-	-	TRBJ1-2	CASSPRVIRNYGYTF	TGTGCCAGCAGCCCCAGGGTTATTAGGAACTATGGCTACACCTTC
TRBV7-2	-	-	TRBJ1-4	CASSQFGGLSNEKLFF	TGTGCCAGCAGCCAATTCGGGGGCTTATCTAATGAAAAACTGTTTTTT
TRBV2	TRBD1	-	TRBJ2-1	CASSDGTGYNEQFF	TGTGCCAGCAGTGATGGGACAGGGTATAATGAGCAGTTCTTC
TRBV6-1	TRBD2	-	TRBJ2-7	CASVRTSGSYEQYF	TGTGCCAGTGTCCGGACTAGCGGTTCCTACGAGCAGTACTTC
TRBV7-2	-	-	TRBJ2-1	CASSLYGDYNEQFF	TGTGCCAGCAGCTTATATGGGGATTACAATGAGCAGTTCTTC
TRBV5-4	-	-	TRBJ2-7	CASSRDPSYEQYF	TGTGCCAGCAGCCGGGATCCCTCCTACGAGCAGTACTTC
TRBV27	TRBD2	-	TRBJ2-5	CASSTIAGPQETQYF	TGTGCCAGCAGTACCATAGCGGGCCCCCAAGAGACCCAGTACTTC
TRBV27	-	-	TRBJ2-3	CASTPSGTSTDTQYF	TGTGCCAGCACCCCCTCGGGGACGAGCACAGATACGCAGTATTTT
TRBV2	-	-	TRBJ1-3	CASTNSRGYSGNTIYF	TGTGCCAGCACCAACTCCCGAGGTTACTCTGGAAACACCATATATTTT
TRBV28	TRBD1	once	TRBJ1-2	CASSDRGLNGYTF	TGTGCCAGCAGCGACAGGGGGCTAAATGGCTACACCTTC
TRBV5-6	-	-	TRBJ2-5	CASSPGSRGDLQYF	TGTGCCAGCAGCCCTGGGAGCAGGGGGGATCTACAGTACTTC
TRBV7-3	-	-	TRBJ2-1	CASSSTSGPYNEQFF	TGTGCCAGCAGCTCTACGTCGGGACCCTACAATGAGCAGTTCTTC
TRBV7-2	-	few	TRBJ1-2	CASSFATGARSYGYTF	TGTGCCAGCAGCTTTGCAACGGGGGCGCGGAGCTATGGCTACACCTTC
TRBV7-7	TRBD2	few	TRBJ2-5	CAKGLAASETQYF	TGTGCGAAGGGACTAGCGGCGTCTGAGACCCAGTACTTC
TRBV28	TRBD1	-	TRBJ2-7	CASTPILGSGQGLRTYEQYF	TGTGCCAGCACCCCAATTTTGGGTTCGGGACAGGGTTTGAGGACCTACGAGCAGTACTTC
TRBV7-9	TRBD2	-	TRBJ2-1	CASRRTGEGEQFF	TGTGCCAGCAGGAGGACTGGGGAGGGGGAGCAGTTCTTC
TRBV7-2	-	-	TRBJ1-6	CASSLGGARVLHF	TGTGCCAGCAGCTTAGGAGGGGCCAGAGTCCTCCACTTT
TRBV7-9	-	-	TRBJ2-7	CASSLSGGGPIPYEQYF	TGTGCCAGCAGCTTAAGTGGGGGGGGGCCAATTCCCTACGAGCAGTACTTC
TRBV9	TRBD1	-	TRBJ1-2	CASSLDDRGYGYTF	TGTGCCAGCAGCCTAGACGACAGGGGCTATGGCTACACCTTC
TRBV29-1	-	-	TRBJ1-1	CSVGHTANTEAFF	TGCAGCGTTGGGCACACCGCGAACACTGAAGCTTTCTTT
TRBV7-2	TRBD1	-	TRBJ2-5	CASSQGAETQYF	TGTGCCAGCAGTCAGGGGGCGGAGACCCAGTACTTC
TRBV2	-	-	TRBJ2-5	CASSREETQYF	TGTGCCAGCAGCAGAGAAGAGACCCAGTACTTC
TRBV7-2	-	-	TRBJ1-1	CASSEPRLNTEAFF	TGTGCCAGCAGCGAGCCACGGCTGAACACTGAAGCTTTCTTT
TRBV28	-	-	TRBJ1-1	CASSHPDMTNTEAFF	TGTGCCAGCAGCCACCCGGACATGACGAACACTGAAGCTTTCTTT
TRBV2	TRBD1	-	TRBJ2-5	CASRPGQGVGTQYF	TGTGCCAGCAGACCGGGACAGGGTGTTGGAACCCAGTACTTC
TRBV5-8	-	-	TRBJ2-1	CASSPWGLQGPTEQFF	TGTGCCAGCAGCCCTTGGGGTTTACAGGGTCCGACTGAGCAGTTCTTC
TRBV7-9	-	-	TRBJ1-1	CASSFAGTMNTEAFF	TGTGCCAGCAGCTTCGCGGGAACCATGAACACTGAAGCTTTCTTT
TRBV5-1	-	once	TRBJ1-6	CASSLEGQGSLPLHF	TGCGCCAGCAGCTTGGAGGGGCAGGGAAGCTTACCCCTCCACTTT
TRBV5-1	-	-	TRBJ2-7	CASSTGGNYEQYF	TGCGCCAGCAGCACCGGAGGAAACTACGAGCAGTACTTC
TRBV5-4	-	few	TRBJ1-3	CASSSRGNTIYF	TGTGCCAGCAGCTCACGGGGAAACACCATATATTTT
TRBV4-3	-	-	TRBJ1-4	CASSQDTDRREKLFF	TGCGCCAGCAGCCAAGATACGGACAGAAGGGAAAAACTGTTTTTT
TRBV5-1	TRBD1	-	TRBJ2-5	CASRPLTGSEQTQYF	TGCGCCAGCAGACCACTGACAGGGTCGGAACAGACCCAGTACTTC
TRBV7-2	-	-	TRBJ2-7	CASSLGALATNPSYEQYF	TGTGCCAGCAGCTTAGGGGCGCTAGCGACCAATCCCTCCTACGAGCAGTACTTC
TRBV5-6	TRBD2	-	TRBJ2-3	CASSLVPSGGNTDTQYF	TGTGCCAGCAGCTTGGTTCCTAGCGGGGGGAACACAGATACGCAGTATTTT
TRBV6-5	-	-	TRBJ1-2	CASSYRVNYGYTF	TGTGCCAGCAGTTACCGGGTGAACTATGGCTACACCTTC
TRBV11-1	-	-	TRBJ2-2	CASSLSLAPGELFF	TGTGCCAGCAGCTTAAGCCTAGCACCCGGGGAGCTGTTTTTT
TRBV11-3	-	-	TRBJ2-3	CASSLAGGPADTQYF	TGTGCCAGCAGCTTAGCTGGGGGCCCCGCAGATACGCAGTATTTT